The entry that follows covers one TCR beta chain sequence. Its antigen is unidentified. The data were taken from a study of lymphopenia after photon versus proton radiotherapy. Generated by immunoSEQ multiplex PCR, the TCRdb table keeps only in-frame clones and is missing some. The sample gives tens of thousands of clones, around nine tenths of which show up once; more than 45% is in the top ten. Whole-study results and caveats: Survival link was tested only in deceased patients; proton benefit remains a possibility. Relative stability marked proton patients; photon patients lost diversity and naive cells. After the lymphocyte nadir, photon-treated repertoires showed oligoclonal expansion, especially of CD8+ Temra cells.

This specimen was peripheral blood, taken from a patient treated with proton-based radiotherapy. The sequence derives from a woman aged 55-69 years with cholangiocarcinoma. Some clones in this sample may be carry-over from other donors' samples.

Written as DNA, the CDR3 is TGTGCCAGCAGCTTCCAGGAAAATCAGCCCCAGCATTTT. Encoded protein: CASSFQENQPQHF. The chain has TRBV5-5 and TRBJ1-5; D remains unclear. V lost 2 bases, J lost 4 bases, and 7 bases lay in between. The CDR3 runs to 13 residues. The V gene's germline CDR1 is SGHKS and CDR2 YYEKEE (reference sequence).